Included here is one T cell receptor beta chain sequence, with context. The CDR3 has 15 residues. Trimming removed 1 base at V and 4 bases at J, with 13 bases between. The germline CDR1 and CDR2 sequences are SEHNR and FQNEAQ (reference sequence). RNA amounts of about 0.5 to 1 ug underwent reverse transcription with random hexamers. Each CDR3 protein is one row after TCRdb ran MiXCR on the immunoSEQ multiplex PCR reads. The sample carries around 71,000 distinct CDR3 sequences, 93% recorded once. This record comes from a study of CD8 T cells in Susac syndrome. Sequencing input: CD4+ T cells from PBMCs. The chain carries TRBV7-9 and TRBJ1-2, with unresolved D. The sequence was collected from a human donor with Susac syndrome. CDR3 DNA sequence: TGTGCCAGCAGCTTAGAAGGAGGAAGTTCCTATGGCTACACCTTC. It yields the protein CASSLEGGSSYGYTF. Full variable domain (outside the CDR3, taken from reference TRBV7-9 and TRBJ1-2): DTGVSQNPRHKITKRGQNVTFRCDPISEHNRLYWYRQTLGQGPEFLTYFQNEAQLEKSRLLSDRFSAERPKGSFSTLEIQRTEQGDSAMYLCASSLEGGSSYGYTFGSGTRLTVV.